These 27 T cell receptor beta chains were all obtained from the same sample, sequenced in a study of vaccination effects on CD4 cells after COVID-19. These receptors have no known antigen. The ViraFEST assay expanded antigen-specific CD4+ T cells with viral peptide pools before sequencing. Isolation of CD4+ T cells took place after less than 12 days of culture. The vaccine recipients had no prior SARS-CoV-2 infection, with negative nucleocapsid antibodies. TCRdb's table, derived via immunoSEQ multiplex PCR, lists solely in-frame clones and lacks some. The table has 20,000 to 30,000 clones, approximately 71% seen once. The sequenced sample was CD4+ T cells from PBMCs cultured with HCoV-OC43 spike peptides, obtained before COVID-19 vaccination. Subset defined: HCoV-OC43 spike overlapping peptide pool stimulation. These receptors were collected from a human donor who received a COVID-19 vaccine.

The V call is TRBV24-1, the J call TRBJ2-2; D unresolved. Germline V gives CDR1 KGHDR, CDR2 SFDVKD. Trimming took off 6 bases at V and 0 bases at J, with 7 bases between the two ends. The CDR3 contains 14 residues. CDR3 in DNA: TGTGCCACCAGTCAGAGGACGAACACCGGGGAGCTGTTTTTT. It encodes CATSQRTNTGELFF.

This chain connects TRBV3-1 (or the pseudogene TRBV3-2) to TRBJ2-1, with 13 bases lining up with TRBD2. V was pared by 2 bases and J by 5 bases, with 3 bases of the junction left unmatched. CDR1 and CDR2 from the germline V gene are LGHDT and YNNKEL (reference sequence). CDR3 length equals 16 residues. Here the CDR3 reads CASSQWTSGSHNEQFF. CDR3 DNA sequence: TGTGCCAGCAGCCAATGGACTAGCGGGAGTCACAATGAGCAGTTCTTC.

This sequence joins TRBV28 and TRBJ1-1, with TRBD1 as a possible D gene (5 bases). The germline V and J ends were trimmed by 5 bases and 5 bases, with 24 bases remaining between them. Germline values: CDR1 MDHEN, CDR2 SYDVKM. The CDR3 length is 17 residues. The CDR3 sequence is CASSIIAGHGRKTEAFF. The DNA of the CDR3 is TGTGCCAGCAGTATTATTGCAGGGCACGGTAGAAAAACTGAAGCTTTCTTT.

J is TRBJ2-7 and V is TRBV5-1; weak D call: TRBD2 (5 bases). Trimming took 0 bases from V and 7 from J, leaving 14 bases between them. Germline V gene data show CDR1 as SGHRS and CDR2 as YFSETQ. CDR3 length equals 14 residues. In nucleotides, the CDR3 is TGCGCCAGCAGCTTGGCCGAATTAGCGCGGGAGCAGTACTTC. This encodes CASSLAELAREQYF.

This clone was picked up a small number of times. The CDR3 sequence is CASRETETRSPLHF. CDR3 DNA: TGTGCCAGCAGGGAAACAGAGACGCGGTCACCCCTCCACTTT. The V and J genes are TRBV7-8 and TRBJ1-6; the D is unclear. Germline V lookup: CDR1 SGHVS, CDR2 FQNEAQ. V lost 6 bases, J lost 10 bases, and 16 bases lay in between. The CDR3 is 14 amino acids.

This clone was found once. V is TRBV7-6 and J is TRBJ1-1; 8 positions match TRBD1. The CDR3 is 15 residues long. The V and J ends lost 5 bases and 3 bases, in that order; junction bases with no gene match: 8. The germline V gene encodes CDR1 SGHVS and CDR2 FNYEAQ. The CDR3 protein is CASSPRTGKDTEAFF. Written as DNA, the CDR3 is TGTGCCAGCAGCCCCCGGACAGGGAAGGACACTGAAGCTTTCTTT.

A few counts support this clone. The J gene is TRBJ2-2, the V gene TRBV6-5, with 7 bases aligning to TRBD1. The V segment lost 6 bases and the J segment 0 bases; nucleotides outside the gene matches: 4. The CDR3 has 15 amino acids. From germline, CDR1 is MNHEY and CDR2 SVGAGI. CDR3 residues: CASRQGQTNTGELFF. Here the CDR3 DNA reads TGTGCCAGCAGACAGGGACAGACGAACACCGGGGAGCTGTTTTTT.

The V call is TRBV5-4, the J call TRBJ2-4; TRBD1 matches at 9 bases. CDR1 SGHNT and CDR2 YYREEE come from the germline V gene (reference sequence). The CDR3 sequence is 14 residues long. J gave up 8 bases and V 0 bases, and 3 bases lay outside the gene matches. CDR3 nucleotide sequence: TGTGCCAGCAGCTTGGAGGGACAGGGTCACATTCAGTACTTC. This sequence encodes CASSLEGQGHIQYF.

The J gene is TRBJ1-6, the V gene TRBV12-3 or TRBV12-4; no clear D. The CDR3 is made up of 13 amino acids. Between the trimmed V and J ends, which lost 2 bases and 9 bases, there was a span of 8 bases. CDR3 region: CASSLRPGSPLHF. CDR3 nucleotide sequence: TGTGCCAGCAGTTTACGCCCGGGTTCACCCCTCCACTTT.

The rearrangement joins TRBV5-6 to TRBJ2-5; 7 bases map to TRBD1. Looked up from germline, CDR1 is SGHDT and CDR2 is YYEEEE. This CDR3 has 15 residues. J was trimmed by 2 bases and V by 4 bases; bases with no gene match: 8. This CDR3 reads CASSPLDREQETQYF. The CDR3 DNA reads as TGTGCCAGCAGCCCGCTAGACAGGGAACAAGAGACCCAGTACTTC.

The table lists this clone with a count of one. Germline and junction disagree at one end, which may indicate a read error. The chain combines TRBV2 with TRBJ2-7, with 9 bases fitting TRBD2. The V gene's germline CDR1 is SNHLY and CDR2 FYNNEI. The CDR3 loop spans 13 amino acids. CDR3 protein: CASSDLLAGSSDF. In DNA, the CDR3 is TGTGCCAGCAGTGACCTGCTAGCGGGATCTTCAGATTTC.

The CDR3 reads CASSVGQGLSTIYF. The CDR3 DNA reads TGTGCCAGCAGCGTAGGACAGGGCTTGAGCACCATATATTTT. The chain links TRBV9 to TRBJ1-3; 7 nucleotides line up with TRBD1. This CDR3 has 14 residues. V lost 0 bases to trimming and J lost 9 bases; unmatched junction nucleotides: 6. Germline V CDR1 and CDR2: SGDLS, YYNGEE.

In its sample, this clone was seen a few times. The chain joins TRBV10-3 to TRBJ2-3, with D possibly called TRBD1 or TRBD2 (5 bases each). Germline V CDR1 and CDR2: ENHRY, SYGVKD. The CDR3 is 14 residues long. The V end was cut by 3 bases, the J end by 4 bases, with 11 bases between. The DNA for the CDR3 is TGTGCCATCAGTGAACAGAGAGGGGCAGATACGCAGTATTTT. Protein product: CAISEQRGADTQYF.

This clone was counted once. The rearrangement uses TRBV5-6 and TRBJ1-1, with a possible D match to TRBD1 (6 bases). The CDR3 runs 16 residues. The V gene's germline CDR1 is SGHDT and CDR2 YYEEEE. Trimming left V 2 bases short and J 0 bases short, with 14 bases between. The CDR3 spells CASSFGGPPVNTEAFF. CDR3 bases: TGTGCCAGCAGCTTCGGGGGCCCGCCCGTGAACACTGAAGCTTTCTTT.

CDR3 residues: CASSILRRGTEAFF. In DNA, the CDR3 is TGTGCCAGTAGTATCCTCCGCAGGGGCACTGAAGCTTTCTTT. The V gene is TRBV19, the J gene TRBJ1-1; weak D call: TRBD1 (6 bases). The CDR3 sequence is 14 residues long. Germline loops: CDR1 LNHDA, CDR2 SQIVND (reference sequence). V was trimmed by 3 bases and J by 4 bases, leaving 12 bases between them.

The CDR3 protein is CASSPPVGFSYEQYF. DNA for the CDR3: TGTGCCAGCTCACCACCAGTGGGGTTTTCCTACGAGCAGTACTTC. The rearrangement joins TRBV18 to TRBJ2-7; D remains unclear. Looked up from germline, CDR1 is KGHSH and CDR2 is LQKENI. Trimming removed 0 bases from V and 1 base from J, with 10 bases in between. The CDR3 sequence is 15 residues long.

The chain uses TRBV18 and TRBJ2-1; the match to TRBD2 covers 7 bases. The germline gives CDR1 KGHSH, CDR2 LQKENI. The CDR3 extends over 15 amino acids. Trimming at V came to 1 base and at J to 6 bases, leaving 6 bases not matched to a gene. CDR3 protein: CASSPLQAGFNEQFF. The CDR3 region has the DNA TGTGCCAGCTCACCACTCCAAGCGGGGTTCAATGAGCAGTTCTTC. Full variable domain (remainder filled in from reference TRBV18 and TRBJ2-1): NAGVMQNPRHLVRRRGQEARLRCSPMKGHSHVYWYRQLPEEGLKFMVYLQKENIIDESGMPKERFSAEFPKEGPSILRIQQVVRGDSAAYFCASSPLQAGFNEQFFGPGTRLTVL.

The CDR3 region is CASSFTGQSAGYNEQFF. CDR3 DNA: TGTGCCAGCAGCTTTACGGGCCAATCGGCAGGCTACAATGAGCAGTTCTTC. The chain couples TRBV7-9 to TRBJ2-1, with D hard to call. Germline CDR1 SEHNR, CDR2 FQNEAQ (reference sequence). Trimming pared 3 bases from V and 3 bases from J, leaving 18 bases between. The CDR3 length is 17 residues.

This sequence joins TRBV3-1 (or the pseudogene TRBV3-2) and TRBJ1-1; no reliable D call. The V and J ends lost 0 bases and 6 bases respectively, with 11 bases between them. The CDR3 has 14 residues. Germline values: CDR1 LGHDT, CDR2 YNNKEL (reference sequence). The CDR3 DNA reads TGTGCCAGCAGCCAAGAGGTCAGCGCAGCTGAAGCTTTCTTT. Amino acid sequence: CASSQEVSAAEAFF.

The chain's CDR3 is CASNSGGGYYGYTF. For the CDR3, the DNA is TGTGCCAGCAACTCCGGGGGGGGGTACTATGGCTACACCTTC. The chain is built from TRBV6-5 and TRBJ1-2; perhaps TRBD1 as D (5 bases). The germline V gene has CDR1 MNHEY and CDR2 SVGAGI. CDR3 length equals 14 residues. The V end lost 7 bases, the J end lost 3 bases, and 15 bases lay between the germline ends.

The chain joins TRBV19 to TRBJ1-2; tentatively, D is TRBD1 (6 bases). The V gene lost 9 bases and the J gene lost 9 bases, with 32 bases spanning the gap. This CDR3 spans 17 amino acids. Germline V gene lookup returns CDR1 LNHDA and CDR2 SQIVND (reference sequence). CDR3 DNA: TGTGCCAGCAGAGGACGAAGACAGGCTCAGTACGAGGTCAGCTACACCTTC. Protein sequence: CASRGRRQAQYEVSYTF.

In this sample, this clone turned up a few times. The chain is built from TRBV7-8 and TRBJ1-2; no reliable D call. The V and J ends lost 2 bases and 2 bases respectively, with 6 bases between them. This CDR3 is 13 amino acids long. The germline V gene encodes CDR1 SGHVS and CDR2 FQNEAQ. The CDR3: CASSLPNNYGYTF. CDR3 in DNA: TGTGCCAGCAGCTTACCGAACAACTATGGCTACACCTTC.

This clone has just one count. The gene calls are TRBV11-2 and TRBJ2-1; 8 bases line up with TRBD2. This CDR3 has 16 residues. Germline V gene lookup returns CDR1 SGHAT and CDR2 FQNNGV. Germline trimming cut 3 bases from V and 0 bases from J; bases unmatched to any gene: 4. Here the CDR3 DNA reads TGTGCCAGCAGCTTGTTAGCGGGGCTCTCCTACAATGAGCAGTTCTTC. Its translation: CASSLLAGLSYNEQFF.

The genes are TRBV4-2 and TRBJ2-3; unclear D gene. Between the trimmed V and J ends, which lost 5 bases and 2 bases, there was a span of 8 bases. The CDR3 extends over 13 amino acids. Germline values: CDR1 LGHNA, CDR2 YNFKEQ. CDR3 in amino acids: CASSSETTDTQYF. CDR3 DNA sequence: TGTGCCAGCAGCTCTGAGACCACAGATACGCAGTATTTT.

This chain joins TRBV19 and TRBJ2-5; possibly TRBD1 for D (5 bases). Germline V gives CDR1 LNHDA, CDR2 SQIVND (reference sequence). The germline V and J ends were trimmed by 3 bases and 5 bases, with 13 bases remaining between them. The CDR3 extends over 14 amino acids. The CDR3 coding sequence is TGTGCCAGTAGTATTCAACCAGGGTCGGAGACCCAGTACTTC. Translated, it gives CASSIQPGSETQYF.

This sequence joins TRBV11-2 and TRBJ2-7, with 8 positions matching TRBD1. Germline CDR1 SGHAT, CDR2 FQNNGV. The CDR3 runs to 14 residues. V trimming: 5 bases; J trimming: 2 bases; junction bases outside the gene matches: 5. CDR3 region: CASSRPDRAYEQYF. The CDR3 region has the DNA TGTGCCAGCAGCCGCCCGGACAGGGCCTACGAGCAGTACTTC.

The V call is TRBV7-9, the J call TRBJ1-2; D is uncertain. From germline, CDR1 is SEHNR and CDR2 FQNEAQ (reference sequence). The V end was cut by 3 bases, the J end by 3 bases, with 8 bases between. The CDR3 runs to 13 residues. The CDR3 here is CASSFPSDYGYTF. CDR3 DNA sequence: TGTGCCAGCAGCTTTCCATCCGACTATGGCTACACCTTC.